The entry below describes one T cell receptor (beta chain). These data come from a study of T cells after somatic rescue of genetic block. Measured with immunoSEQ multiplex PCR; TCRdb has only the in-frame clones, and not every one. Of roughly 58,000 clones in the sample, approximately 96% are singletons; the top ten hold more than 0.075%. Germline V CDR1 and CDR2: SGHKS, YYEKEE (reference sequence). The junction had 5 bases not matched to a gene; V was cut back by 4 bases and J by 5 bases. This CDR3 contains 14 residues. Sequenced input: peripheral blood mononuclear cells (PBMCs). V is TRBV5-5 and J is TRBJ1-4; TRBD1 agrees at 7 bases. The source is a child in the first two years of life. CDR3 in DNA: TGTGCCAGCAGCGCGGACAGGCCAAATGAAAAACTGTTTTTT. Translation gives CASSADRPNEKLFF.